The clone carrying this T cell receptor (beta chain) was picked up many times. Its cognate antigen is unknown. CDR1 and CDR2 (germline): SQVTM, ANQGSEA. Between the trimmed V and J ends, which lost 6 bases and 0 bases, there was a span of 11 bases. There are 13 residues in the CDR3. Each TCR beta library was made by quantitative 5'-RACE that incorporated molecular barcodes. MiXCR was run by TCRdb on the 5' RACE reads, yielding one entry per CDR3 protein. The sample lists about 800,000 distinct CDR3 sequences; 12% were seen once. This sample is part of a study of CD8 T cells in ankylosing spondylitis. Findings and caveats of the study: Made up of fewer than ten highly homologous variants, a TCR beta motif appeared characteristic of ankylosing spondylitis blood.

Sample: blood, either unsorted or a sorted T cell fraction (not recorded which). The receptor was isolated from a male donor with ankylosing spondylitis. The rearrangement links TRBV29-1 to TRBJ2-5, with a tentative D call TRBD2 (6 bases). CDR3 bases: TGCAGCGTGCACGGGACTTACCAAGAGACCCAGTACTTC. Translating it yields CSVHGTYQETQYF.